A selection of T cell receptor beta chains follows, all from one sample in a study of blood T cell repertoires in COVID-19. TCRdb keeps only in-frame clones here, not all; method: immunoSEQ multiplex PCR. Here the sample spans hundreds of thousands of clones, 90% being singletons. Source material: peripheral blood. These receptors were collected from a woman aged 35 to 49 with COVID-19, enrolled during active disease. The CDR3 runs from the conserved cysteine through the conserved F or W. Fields, in order: CDR3 length, clone size, V gene, J gene, D gene, CDR3 DNA, CDR3 protein. A D gene is named only where the DNA matches it firmly. Only part of the rows carry a size: once, few, many, or a class if the clone is expanded.

>14|-|TRBV28|TRBJ1-1|-
TGTGCCAGCACCCCTCCTTTACAGCTAAATGAAGCTTTCTTT
CASTPPLQLNEAFF
>17|-|TRBV6-2/TRBV6-3|TRBJ1-2|TRBD1
TGTGCCAGCAGTTACTCTCGATCCCACAGGGGTAGCGATGGCTACACCTTC
CASSYSRSHRGSDGYTF
>15|-|TRBV19|TRBJ2-1|-
TGTGCCAGTAGTATTAGTGGTACGCCCTACAATGAGCAGTTCTTC
CASSISGTPYNEQFF
>19|-|TRBV28|TRBJ1-2|-
TGTGCCAGCAGTTCCACAGACAGGACCGACCCCTACACTAACTATGGCTACACCTTC
CASSSTDRTDPYTNYGYTF
>12|few|TRBV30|TRBJ1-5|-
TGTGCCTCCACGGGGGACGGAAGTCCCCAGCATTTT
CASTGDGSPQHF
>14|-|TRBV18|TRBJ2-3|-
TGTGCCAGCTCACCACCGGCAGGGAAAGATACGCAGTATTTT
CASSPPAGKDTQYF
>15|-|TRBV7-3|TRBJ2-1|-
TGTGCCAGCAGCCCACAGGGGGGGCATAACAATGAGCAGTTCTTC
CASSPQGGHNNEQFF
>16|-|TRBV5-1|TRBJ2-1|TRBD2
TGCGCCAGCGGAAAGACTAGCGGGATTTCCTACAATGAGCAGTTCTTC
CASGKTSGISYNEQFF
>13|-|TRBV14|TRBJ1-2|TRBD1
TGTGCCAGCAGCCCCGGGACAGCCTATGGCTACACCTTC
CASSPGTAYGYTF
>15|-|TRBV4-3|TRBJ2-7|TRBD1
TGCGCCAGCAGCCGATGGCCGGGACAGGGCTACGAGCAGTACTTC
CASSRWPGQGYEQYF
>15|-|TRBV27|TRBJ1-3|TRBD1
TGTGCCAGCGGGACAGGGATCAACTCTGGAAACACCATATATTTT
CASGTGINSGNTIYF
>12|-|TRBV7-8|TRBJ2-1|-
TGTGCCAGCAGCCCTCAGCGCGAAGAGCAGTTCTTC
CASSPQREEQFF
>12|-|TRBV28|TRBJ1-5|-
TGTGCCAGCAGCCCCTTCCTAGAGCCCCAGCATTTT
CASSPFLEPQHF
>15|-|TRBV19|TRBJ2-5|TRBD2
TGTGCCAGTAGTACGCGGACTAGCGGGAGAGAGACCCAGTACTTC
CASSTRTSGRETQYF